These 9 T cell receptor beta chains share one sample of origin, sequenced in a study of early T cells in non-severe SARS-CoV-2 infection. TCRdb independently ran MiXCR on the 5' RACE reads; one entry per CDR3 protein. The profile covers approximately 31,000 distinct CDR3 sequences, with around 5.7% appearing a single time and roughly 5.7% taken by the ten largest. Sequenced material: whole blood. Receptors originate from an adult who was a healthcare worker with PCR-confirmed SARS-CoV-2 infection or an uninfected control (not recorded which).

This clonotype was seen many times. This CDR3 reads CSAHENPAGPYEQYF. For the CDR3, the DNA is TGCAGTGCCCACGAGAACCCAGCGGGACCCTACGAGCAGTACTTC. This rearrangement joins TRBV20-1 to TRBJ2-7; 7 nucleotides line up with TRBD2. This CDR3 is built from 15 residues. Germline V gene lookup returns CDR1 DFQATT and CDR2 SNEGSKA (reference sequence). V lost 6 bases, J lost 2 bases, and 13 bases stayed unmatched.

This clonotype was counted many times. The CDR3 loop is CAISPPRNNEQFF. The DNA for the CDR3 is TGTGCCATCAGTCCTCCTCGCAACAATGAGCAGTTCTTC. The chain carries TRBV10-3 and TRBJ2-1; D call uncertain. Germline V lookup: CDR1 ENHRY, CDR2 SYGVKD. V lost 5 bases and J 5 bases, leaving 10 bases between the germline ends. The CDR3 spans 13 residues.

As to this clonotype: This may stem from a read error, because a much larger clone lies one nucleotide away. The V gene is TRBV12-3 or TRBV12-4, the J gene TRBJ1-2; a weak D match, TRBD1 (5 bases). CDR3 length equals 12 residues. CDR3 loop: CASSFRGYGFTF. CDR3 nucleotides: TGTGCCAGCAGTTTCCGGGGCTATGGCTTCACCTTC.

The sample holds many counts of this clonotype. Here the CDR3 DNA reads TGCAGTGCCTTACGACCGGGACTAGCGGGAGCGGCCTACAATGAGCAGTTCTTC. The encoded protein is CSALRPGLAGAAYNEQFF. J is TRBJ2-1 and V is TRBV20-1, with 14 positions matching TRBD2. This CDR3 spans 18 amino acids. With V trimmed by 6 bases and J by 2 bases, 12 bases remained unmatched. The germline V gene has CDR1 DFQATT and CDR2 SNEGSKA (reference sequence).

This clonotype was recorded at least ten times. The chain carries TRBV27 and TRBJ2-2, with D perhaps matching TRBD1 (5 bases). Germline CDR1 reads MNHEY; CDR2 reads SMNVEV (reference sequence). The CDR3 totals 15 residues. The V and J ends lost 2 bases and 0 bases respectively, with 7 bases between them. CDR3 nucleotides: TGTGCCAGCAGTTTAGACAGTTCGAACACCGGGGAGCTGTTTTTT. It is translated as CASSLDSSNTGELFF.

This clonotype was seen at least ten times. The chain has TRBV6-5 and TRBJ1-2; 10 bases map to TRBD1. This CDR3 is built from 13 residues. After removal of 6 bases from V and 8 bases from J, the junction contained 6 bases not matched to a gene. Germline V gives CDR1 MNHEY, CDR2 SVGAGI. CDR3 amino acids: CASSKRDRGGYTF. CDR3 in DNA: TGTGCCAGCAGCAAACGGGACAGGGGCGGCTACACCTTC.

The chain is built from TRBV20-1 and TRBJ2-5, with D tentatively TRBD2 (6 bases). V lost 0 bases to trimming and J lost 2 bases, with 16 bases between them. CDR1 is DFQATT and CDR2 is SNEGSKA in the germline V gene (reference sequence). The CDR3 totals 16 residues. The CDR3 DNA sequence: TGCAGTGCTAGAGAGGCGGGGCCAGCGGCACAAGAGACCCAGTACTTC. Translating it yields CSAREAGPAAQETQYF.

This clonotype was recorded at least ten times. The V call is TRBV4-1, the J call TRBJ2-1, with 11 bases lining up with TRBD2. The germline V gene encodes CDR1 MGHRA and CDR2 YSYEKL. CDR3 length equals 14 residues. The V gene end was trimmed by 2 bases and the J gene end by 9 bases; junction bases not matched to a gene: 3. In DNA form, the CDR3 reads TGCGCCAGCAGCCAAAATAGCGGGAGGGGTGAGCAGTTCTTC. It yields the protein CASSQNSGRGEQFF.

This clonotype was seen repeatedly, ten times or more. The DNA of the CDR3 is TGTGCCAGCAGCGAGGGACAGGGGCGGGCAGATACGCAGTATTTT. Translating gives CASSEGQGRADTQYF. The V call is TRBV9, the J call TRBJ2-3; TRBD1 matches 10 bases. The germline gives CDR1 SGDLS, CDR2 YYNGEE. CDR3 length equals 15 residues. The trim removed 3 bases at V and 4 bases at J, leaving 5 bases unmatched. Full variable domain (rest looked up from reference TRBV9 and TRBJ2-3): DSGVTQTPKHLITATGQRVTLRCSPRSGDLSVYWYQQSLDQGLQFLIQYYNGEERAKGNILERFSAQQFPDLHSELNLSSLELGDSALYFCASSEGQGRADTQYFGPGTRLTVL.